Listed below are T cell receptor beta chains from one sample, sequenced in a study of PD-1 blockade in classical Hodgkin lymphoma. Sequencing was performed with immunoSEQ multiplex PCR; in TCRdb, only in-frame clones are kept and a portion is missing. This table holds roughly 100,000 clones, roughly 90% found once. Source: peripheral blood mononuclear cells (PBMCs), taken before the fourth cycle of nivolumab. The receptor set was obtained from a human donor with classical Hodgkin lymphoma. Each CDR3 is given with its conserved first and last residue. D genes are given only for firm matches. Clone sizes are given selectively: once, few, many, or a class where the clone is expanded.

v_call,d_call,j_call,clone_size,cdr3_aa,cdr3_nt
TRBV11-2,TRBD1,TRBJ1-5,NA,CASSLWDRRSNQPQHF,TGTGCCAGCAGCTTATGGGACAGGCGGAGCAATCAGCCCCAGCATTTT
TRBV6-5,TRBD2,TRBJ2-7,NA,CASSRHSGRAREQYF,TGTGCCAGCAGCCGACATAGCGGGAGGGCCCGAGAGCAGTACTTC
TRBV20-1,NA,TRBJ2-7,NA,CSVLRDYEQYF,TGCAGTGTATTGCGGGACTACGAGCAGTACTTC
TRBV18,TRBD2,TRBJ2-7,NA,CASSPPGQTSRHSYEQYF,TGTGCCAGCTCACCACCGGGGCAGACTAGCCGCCACTCCTACGAGCAGTACTTC
TRBV5-1,NA,TRBJ1-2,NA,CASSLDFTGPLSGYTF,TGCGCCAGCAGCTTAGACTTTACAGGGCCCCTGAGTGGCTACACCTTC
TRBV2,NA,TRBJ1-4,NA,CASSEATLLGVLFF,TGTGCCAGCAGTGAAGCGACCTTGCTCGGCGTGTTGTTTTTT
TRBV7-2,NA,TRBJ2-7,once,CASSFTTSPHEQYF,TGTGCCAGCAGCTTTACTACAAGCCCCCACGAGCAGTACTTC
TRBV4-1,NA,TRBJ2-1,NA,CASSRVTGTDQFF,TGCGCCAGCAGCCGAGTTACCGGGACTGATCAGTTCTTC
TRBV27,TRBD2,TRBJ2-7,NA,CASSLSGRLSYEQYF,TGTGCCAGCAGTTTAAGCGGGAGGTTATCCTACGAGCAGTACTTC
TRBV11-2,NA,TRBJ1-1,NA,CASSFPPDAEAFF,TGTGCCAGCAGCTTCCCCCCCGACGCCGAAGCTTTCTTT
TRBV30,NA,TRBJ2-7,NA,CAWSKDSEAYEQYF,TGTGCCTGGAGTAAGGACAGTGAGGCTTACGAGCAGTACTTC
TRBV19,NA,TRBJ1-5,NA,CASSLDPPGHYQPQHF,TGTGCCAGTAGTCTCGACCCCCCCGGGCACTATCAGCCCCAGCATTTT
TRBV27,NA,TRBJ2-7,NA,CASSPGGAYEQYF,TGTGCCAGCAGTCCCGGTGGGGCCTACGAGCAGTACTTC
TRBV10-2,NA,TRBJ1-3,NA,CASRGSSGNTIYF,TGCGCCAGCAGGGGTTCCTCTGGAAACACCATATATTTT
TRBV27,NA,TRBJ2-7,NA,CASRNQNWDEQYF,TGTGCCAGCCGAAACCAAAATTGGGACGAGCAGTACTTC
TRBV7-9,NA,TRBJ2-7,once,CASSLARGVYEQYF,TGTGCCAGCAGCTTAGCCAGGGGCGTGTACGAGCAGTACTTC
TRBV10-3,NA,TRBJ2-1,NA,CAISETRVKHREQFF,TGTGCCATCAGTGAAACTAGGGTGAAGCACCGTGAGCAGTTCTTC
TRBV27,NA,TRBJ2-3,NA,CASSLFQLGTDTQYF,TGTGCCAGCAGTTTATTCCAGTTGGGCACAGATACGCAGTATTTT
TRBV7-9,NA,TRBJ1-1,NA,CASSLSPAGRTEAFF,TGTGCCAGCAGTCTATCTCCGGCGGGGAGGACTGAAGCTTTCTTT
TRBV9,NA,TRBJ2-5,NA,CASSVAGTKETQYF,TGTGCCAGCAGCGTAGCAGGGACGAAAGAGACCCAGTACTTC
TRBV11-2,NA,TRBJ2-7,NA,CASRSRGGPQPDEQYF,TGTGCCAGCAGATCGAGAGGGGGACCCCAACCCGACGAGCAGTACTTC
TRBV19,NA,TRBJ2-2,NA,CASTIDTGELFF,TGTGCCAGTACGATCGACACCGGGGAGCTGTTTTTT
TRBV25-1,NA,TRBJ2-7,NA,CASSPRGSSYEQYF,TGTGCCAGCAGTCCTCGGGGGAGCTCCTACGAGCAGTACTTC
TRBV19,TRBD1,TRBJ1-5,NA,CASSIAGTGGHQPQHF,TGTGCCAGTAGTATAGCTGGGACAGGGGGCCATCAGCCCCAGCATTTT
TRBV28,TRBD1,TRBJ1-1,NA,CASSGGDRGYTEAFF,TGTGCCAGCAGTGGGGGGGACAGGGGCTACACTGAAGCTTTCTTT
TRBV19,TRBD1,TRBJ2-7,NA,CASSIGGQGPYEQYF,TGTGCCAGTAGTATAGGGGGACAGGGTCCCTACGAGCAGTACTTC
TRBV18,NA,TRBJ2-3,NA,CASLIGERSTDTQYF,TGTGCCAGCCTCATAGGGGAGAGGAGCACAGATACGCAGTATTTT
TRBV15,TRBD1,TRBJ2-1,NA,CATSTGQGSYNEQFF,TGTGCCACCAGCACGGGACAGGGCTCCTACAATGAGCAGTTCTTC
TRBV5-1,TRBD2,TRBJ2-7,NA,CASSTRTSGPYEQYF,TGCGCCAGCAGCACGCGGACTAGCGGGCCCTACGAGCAGTACTTC
TRBV28,TRBD1,TRBJ1-1,NA,CASSPFRQGFRGEAFF,TGTGCCAGCAGTCCCTTCCGACAGGGATTCAGGGGTGAAGCTTTCTTT
TRBV6-5,TRBD2,TRBJ2-5,NA,CATSAGGVETQYF,TGTGCCACATCGGCGGGGGGCGTTGAGACCCAGTACTTC
TRBV28,NA,TRBJ2-5,once,CASRKRETQYF,TGTGCCAGCAGAAAGAGGGAGACCCAGTACTTC
TRBV29-1,TRBD2,TRBJ2-1,NA,CSVRLAGGPVEQFF,TGCAGCGTTCGGCTAGCGGGAGGGCCAGTTGAGCAGTTCTTC
TRBV2,NA,TRBJ1-5,few,CASSGQAGNQPQHF,TGTGCCAGCAGTGGACAGGCGGGCAATCAGCCCCAGCATTTT
TRBV28,NA,TRBJ1-1,NA,CASSSQSRSYTNTEAFF,TGTGCCAGCAGTTCCCAAAGCCGCAGTTATACGAACACTGAAGCTTTCTTT
TRBV7-2,TRBD1,TRBJ1-2,NA,CASSSDNYRGSNYGYTF,TGTGCCAGCAGCTCCGACAATTACAGGGGAAGTAACTATGGCTACACCTTC
TRBV6-1,NA,TRBJ2-7,NA,CASSEEGGFYEQYF,TGTGCCAGCAGTGAAGAGGGAGGATTCTACGAGCAGTACTTC
TRBV5-4,NA,TRBJ1-1,few,CASRTGNTEAFF,TGTGCCAGCAGGACAGGGAACACTGAAGCTTTCTTT
TRBV2,NA,TRBJ2-1,NA,CASNRDISEQFF,TGTGCCAGCAACAGGGATATTAGTGAGCAGTTCTTC
TRBV11-2,NA,TRBJ2-7,NA,CASSKDWPYEQYF,TGTGCCAGCAGCAAGGACTGGCCCTACGAGCAGTACTTC
TRBV11-2,NA,TRBJ2-5,NA,CASERFQETQYF,TGTGCCTCAGAAAGGTTTCAAGAGACCCAGTACTTC
TRBV29-1,NA,TRBJ2-3,NA,CSVETGSSTDTQYF,TGCAGCGTTGAAACGGGAAGTAGCACAGATACGCAGTATTTT
TRBV5-1,TRBD2,TRBJ2-7,NA,CASSPATSDYSYEQYF,TGCGCCAGCAGCCCCGCGACTAGCGACTACTCCTACGAGCAGTACTTC
TRBV19,TRBD1,TRBJ1-2,few,CASGQATDYGYTF,TGTGCCAGTGGACAGGCGACGGACTATGGCTACACCTTC
TRBV5-6,NA,TRBJ1-1,NA,CASSWLQGPEAFF,TGTGCCAGCAGCTGGTTACAGGGACCTGAAGCTTTCTTT
TRBV6-5,NA,TRBJ1-5,NA,CASSFRANANQPQHF,TGTGCCAGCAGTTTCCGGGCCAACGCAAATCAGCCCCAGCATTTT
TRBV11-3,NA,TRBJ2-1,NA,CASSPGRGRGLSYNEQFF,TGTGCCAGCAGCCCGGGGCGGGGAAGGGGCCTCTCCTACAATGAGCAGTTCTTC
TRBV11-2,NA,TRBJ2-1,NA,CASRHGSSMTAEQFF,TGTGCCAGCAGGCACGGATCCTCGATGACGGCTGAGCAGTTCTTC
TRBV7-2,NA,TRBJ2-7,NA,CASSLEGGGTYEQYF,TGTGCCAGCAGCTTAGAGGGGGGCGGGACCTACGAGCAGTACTTC
TRBV6-1,NA,TRBJ1-2,NA,CASSDGPYGYTF,TGTGCCAGCAGCGACGGCCCCTATGGCTACACCTTC